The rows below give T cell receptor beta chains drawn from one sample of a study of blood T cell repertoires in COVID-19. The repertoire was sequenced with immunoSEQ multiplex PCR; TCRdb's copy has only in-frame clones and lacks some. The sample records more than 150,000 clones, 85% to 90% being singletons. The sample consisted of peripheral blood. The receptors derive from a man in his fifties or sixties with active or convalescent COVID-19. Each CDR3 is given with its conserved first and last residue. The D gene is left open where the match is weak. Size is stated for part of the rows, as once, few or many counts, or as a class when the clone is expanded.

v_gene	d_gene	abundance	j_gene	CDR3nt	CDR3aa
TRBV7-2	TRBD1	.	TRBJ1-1	TGTGCCACTAGGACAGGGCTGAACACTGAAGCTTTCTTT	CATRTGLNTEAFF
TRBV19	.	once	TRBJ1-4	TGTGCCAGTAGTAGTGGACAGACTAATGAAAAACTGTTTTTT	CASSSGQTNEKLFF
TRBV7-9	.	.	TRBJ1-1	TGTGCCAGCAGCTCTGAGACAGGATCCACAGAAGCTTTCTTT	CASSSETGSTEAFF
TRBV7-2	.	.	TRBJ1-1	TGTGCCAGCAGCTTAGGGGGACTTCCAGAAGCTTTCTTT	CASSLGGLPEAFF
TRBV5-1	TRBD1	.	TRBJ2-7	TGCGCCAGCAGCTTGGACGGACAGGGGGCGGGCGAGCAGTACTTC	CASSLDGQGAGEQYF
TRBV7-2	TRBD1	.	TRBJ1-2	TGTGCCAGCAGCTCCAATGCCGGGACAGCATATGGCTACACCTTC	CASSSNAGTAYGYTF
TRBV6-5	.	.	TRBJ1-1	TGTGCCAGCAGACCCATAACAATGAACACTGAAGCTTTCTTT	CASRPITMNTEAFF
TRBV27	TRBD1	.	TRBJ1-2	TGTGCCAGCAGTCTAAAGACAGGGGGCCTGGACTATGGCTACACCTTC	CASSLKTGGLDYGYTF
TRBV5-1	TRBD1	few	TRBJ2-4	TGCGCCAGCAGTCTCCAGGGGGAATCCAAAAACATTCAGTACTTC	CASSLQGESKNIQYF
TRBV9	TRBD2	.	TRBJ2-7	TGTGCCAGCAGCGTGGATAGCGGGAGATACGGCTACGAGCAGTACTTC	CASSVDSGRYGYEQYF
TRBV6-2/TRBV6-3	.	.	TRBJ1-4	TGTGCCAGCAGTTACCTAGGGGGACGCGAAAAACTGTTTTTT	CASSYLGGREKLFF
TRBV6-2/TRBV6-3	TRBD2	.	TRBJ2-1	TGTGCCAGCAGTAACCTAGCGGGGGGAAACAATGAGCAGTTCTTC	CASSNLAGGNNEQFF
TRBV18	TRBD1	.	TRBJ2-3	TGTGCCAGCTCACCACCATGGGGACAGGGCACAGATACGCAGTATTTT	CASSPPWGQGTDTQYF
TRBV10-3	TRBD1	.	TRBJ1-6	TGTGCCATCAGCGACAGGGGAGGGTCACCCCTCCACTTT	CAISDRGGSPLHF
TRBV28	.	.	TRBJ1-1	TGTGCCAGCACCGTCCCGTTGAGGATGCGGACTGAAGCTTTCTTT	CASTVPLRMRTEAFF
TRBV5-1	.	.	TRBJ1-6	TGCGCCAGCAGCTTGTGGGAGGGTTCTAATTCACCCCTCCACTTT	CASSLWEGSNSPLHF
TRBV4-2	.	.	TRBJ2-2	TGTGCCAGCAGCCAAGTCCTCTACGGGTCCGGGGAGCTGTTTTTT	CASSQVLYGSGELFF
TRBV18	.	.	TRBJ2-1	TGTGCCAGCTCACCACCGGGACACCAAGTTCGCGACAATGAGCAGTTCTTC	CASSPPGHQVRDNEQFF
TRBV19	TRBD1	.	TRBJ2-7	TGTGCCAGTAGTGCCGGGACAGGGAGAATGTGGGGCGAGCAGTACTTC	CASSAGTGRMWGEQYF
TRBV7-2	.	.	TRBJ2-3	TGTGCCAGCAGCTTATATTTCACAGATACGCAGTATTTT	CASSLYFTDTQYF
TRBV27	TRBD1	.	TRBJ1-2	TGTGCCAGCAGTTTACCAGGGGGTGGCTACACCTTC	CASSLPGGGYTF
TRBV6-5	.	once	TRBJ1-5	TGTGCCATCGGAGAGGGCAATCAGCCCCAGCATTTT	CAIGEGNQPQHF
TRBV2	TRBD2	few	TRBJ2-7	TGTGCCAGCAGAAGAATGGCGGGGGACTCCTACGAGCAGTACTTC	CASRRMAGDSYEQYF
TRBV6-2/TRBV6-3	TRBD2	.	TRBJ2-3	TGTGCCAGCAGCAAGACTAGCGGGAGGACAGATACGCAGTATTTT	CASSKTSGRTDTQYF
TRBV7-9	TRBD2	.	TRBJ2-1	TGTGCCAGCAGCTCAGGGGCAGCGGGGGGCTACAATGAGCAGTTCTTC	CASSSGAAGGYNEQFF
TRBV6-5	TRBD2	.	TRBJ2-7	TGTGCCAGCAGTTACGATAGGACTAGCGGATACGAGCAGTACTTC	CASSYDRTSGYEQYF
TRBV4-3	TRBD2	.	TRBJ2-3	TGCGCCAGCAGCCAAGAGGGGAAGGGGACTAGCGGGATTTATGCAGATACGCAGTATTTT	CASSQEGKGTSGIYADTQYF
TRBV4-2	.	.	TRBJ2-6	TGTGCCAGCAGCCAAGACAGGGGAAGCGGAGTGGGAGGGGCCAACGTCCTGACTTTC	CASSQDRGSGVGGANVLTF
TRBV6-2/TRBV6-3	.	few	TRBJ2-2	TGTGCCAGCAGTAACAGGGTATCCGGGGAGCTGTTTTTT	CASSNRVSGELFF
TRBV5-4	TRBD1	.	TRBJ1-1	TGTGCCAGCAGCGAAGGGACAGGGGGCTTATTCACTGAAGCTTTCTTT	CASSEGTGGLFTEAFF
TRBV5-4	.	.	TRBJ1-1	TGTGCCAGCAGCTGGCAGGGCTCTGAAGCTTTCTTT	CASSWQGSEAFF
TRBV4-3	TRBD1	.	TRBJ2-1	TGCGCCAGCAGCCAAAGGACAGGGGGTATATATGAGCAGTTCTTC	CASSQRTGGIYEQFF
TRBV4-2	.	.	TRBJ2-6	TGTGCCAGCAGCCAAGCCTTGGGGGGGCAGGGCTCCTCTGGGGCCAACGTCCTGACTTTC	CASSQALGGQGSSGANVLTF
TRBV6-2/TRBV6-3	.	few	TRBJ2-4	TGTGCCAGCAGTTCCCTACCCTCCCAAGTAGCCAAAAACATTCAGTACTTC	CASSSLPSQVAKNIQYF
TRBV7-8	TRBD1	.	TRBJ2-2	TGTGCCAGCAGCAGAGGACAGGGGGCGTTAACCGGGGAGCTGTTTTTT	CASSRGQGALTGELFF
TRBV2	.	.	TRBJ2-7	TGTGCCAGCAGTGAAGAGGCGGTGAGCTCCTACGAGCAGTACTTC	CASSEEAVSSYEQYF
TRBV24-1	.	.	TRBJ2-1	TGTGCCACCAGCTTCCGTCGGGGTGAGCAGTTCTTC	CATSFRRGEQFF
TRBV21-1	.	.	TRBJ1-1	TGTGCCAGCAGCAAAGGGGAGGGATCCACTGAAGCTTTCTTT	CASSKGEGSTEAFF
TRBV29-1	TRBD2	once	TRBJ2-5	TGCAGCGTAAACTCGGGGGGAGAGACCCAGTACTTC	CSVNSGGETQYF
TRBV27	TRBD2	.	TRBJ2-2	TGTGCCAGCAGTTTAGGATGGGCGGGGGCGAACACCGGGGAGCTGTTTTTT	CASSLGWAGANTGELFF
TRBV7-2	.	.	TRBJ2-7	TGTGCCAGCAGCTACCAGACAGGAACCACCTACGAGCAGTACTTC	CASSYQTGTTYEQYF
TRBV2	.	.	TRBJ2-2	TGTGCCAGCAGCCCAGGGGCGGGAGCCACCTTCACCGGGGAGCTGTTTTTT	CASSPGAGATFTGELFF
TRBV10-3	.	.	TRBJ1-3	TGTGCCATCAGTGAATCAGGAAACACCATATATTTT	CAISESGNTIYF